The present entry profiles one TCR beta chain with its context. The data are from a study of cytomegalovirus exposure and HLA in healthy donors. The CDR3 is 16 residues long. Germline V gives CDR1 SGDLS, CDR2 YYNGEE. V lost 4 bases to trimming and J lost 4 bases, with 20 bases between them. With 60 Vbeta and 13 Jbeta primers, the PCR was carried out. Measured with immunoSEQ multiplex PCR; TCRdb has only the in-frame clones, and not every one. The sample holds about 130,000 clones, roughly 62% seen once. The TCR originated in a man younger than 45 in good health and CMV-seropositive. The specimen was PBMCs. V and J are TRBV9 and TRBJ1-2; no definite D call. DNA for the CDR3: TGTGCCAGCAGCCCCAACTCTATATCCTATGGCTATGGCTACACCTTC. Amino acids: CASSPNSISYGYGYTF. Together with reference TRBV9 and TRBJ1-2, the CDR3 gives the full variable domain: DSGVTQTPKHLITATGQRVTLRCSPRSGDLSVYWYQQSLDQGLQFLIQYYNGEERAKGNILERFSAQQFPDLHSELNLSSLELGDSALYFCASSPNSISYGYGYTFGSGTRLTVV.